This T cell receptor (beta chain) was profiled in a study of blood T cell repertoires in COVID-19. Study overall: Sources were T cells, B-cell-depleted T cells, or PBMCs; the material itself was cDNA or gDNA.

Repertoires were generated with immunoSEQ multiplex PCR, while TCRdb's copy carries only in-frame clones and drops some. Seen here are 170,000 or so clones, roughly 85% observed once, and the top ten hold under 8%. Trimming removed 5 bases at V and 7 bases at J, with 10 bases between. The CDR3 is 11 amino acids. Germline V gene data show CDR1 as DFQATT and CDR2 as SNEGSKA (reference sequence). Researchers sorted participants into cohorts using their self-reported clinical history. The sample comprised PBMCs or T cells enriched from blood (not recorded which). The TCR comes from a man aged 40-49 years who had recovered from COVID-19. The chain uses TRBV20-1 and TRBJ2-3; a possible D gene is TRBD2 (6 bases). In DNA, the CDR3 is TGCAGTGCTTTGGGGGGTCATACGCAGTATTTT. This codes for CSALGGHTQYF.